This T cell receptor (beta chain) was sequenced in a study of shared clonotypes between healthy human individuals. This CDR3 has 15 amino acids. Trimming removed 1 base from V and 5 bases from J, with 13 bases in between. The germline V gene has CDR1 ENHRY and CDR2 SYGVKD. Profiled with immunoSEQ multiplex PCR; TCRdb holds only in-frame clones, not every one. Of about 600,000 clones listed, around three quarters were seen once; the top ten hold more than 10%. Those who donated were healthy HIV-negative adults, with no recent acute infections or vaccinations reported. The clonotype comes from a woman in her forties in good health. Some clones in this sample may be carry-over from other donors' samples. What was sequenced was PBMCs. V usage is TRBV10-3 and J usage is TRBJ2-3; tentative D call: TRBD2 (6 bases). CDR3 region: CAISEFTGRLDTQYF. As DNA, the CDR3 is TGTGCCATCAGTGAGTTTACCGGGAGATTAGATACGCAGTATTTT.